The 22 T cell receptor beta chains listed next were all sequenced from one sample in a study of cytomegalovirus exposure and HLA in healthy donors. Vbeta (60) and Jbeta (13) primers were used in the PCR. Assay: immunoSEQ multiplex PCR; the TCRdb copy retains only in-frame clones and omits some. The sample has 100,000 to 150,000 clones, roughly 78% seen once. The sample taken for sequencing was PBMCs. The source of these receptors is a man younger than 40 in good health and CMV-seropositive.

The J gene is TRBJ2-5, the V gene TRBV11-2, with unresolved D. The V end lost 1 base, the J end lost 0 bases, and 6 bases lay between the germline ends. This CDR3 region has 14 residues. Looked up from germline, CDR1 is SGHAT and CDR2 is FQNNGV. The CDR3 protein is CASSLALYQETQYF. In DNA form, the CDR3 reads TGTGCCAGCAGCTTAGCGCTATACCAAGAGACCCAGTACTTC.

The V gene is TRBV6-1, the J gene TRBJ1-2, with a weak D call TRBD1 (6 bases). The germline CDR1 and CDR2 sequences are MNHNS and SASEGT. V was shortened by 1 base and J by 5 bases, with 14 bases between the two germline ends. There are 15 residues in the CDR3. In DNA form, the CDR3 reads TGTGCCAGCAGTGAAGATGCCGGGACATTTTATGGCTACACCTTC. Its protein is CASSEDAGTFYGYTF.

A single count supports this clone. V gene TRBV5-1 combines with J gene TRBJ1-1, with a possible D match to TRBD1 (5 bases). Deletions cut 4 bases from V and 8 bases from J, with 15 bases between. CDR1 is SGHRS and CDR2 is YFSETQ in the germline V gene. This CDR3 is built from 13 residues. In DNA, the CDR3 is TGCGCCAGCAGCCCCTCCTGGGGGGGGGAAGCTTTCTTT. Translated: CASSPSWGGEAFF.

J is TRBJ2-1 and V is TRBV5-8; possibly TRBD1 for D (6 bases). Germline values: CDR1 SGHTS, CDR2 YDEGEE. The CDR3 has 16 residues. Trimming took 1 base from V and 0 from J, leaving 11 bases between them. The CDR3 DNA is TGTGCCAGCAGCTTGTGGGGGCAGAGCTCCTACAATGAGCAGTTCTTC. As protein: CASSLWGQSSYNEQFF.

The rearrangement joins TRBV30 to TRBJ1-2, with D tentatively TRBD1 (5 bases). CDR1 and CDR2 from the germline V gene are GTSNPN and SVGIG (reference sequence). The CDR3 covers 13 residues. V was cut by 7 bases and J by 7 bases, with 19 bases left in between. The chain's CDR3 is CAFIHRGHSGYTF. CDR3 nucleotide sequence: TGTGCCTTTATACATCGCGGACACTCTGGCTACACCTTC.

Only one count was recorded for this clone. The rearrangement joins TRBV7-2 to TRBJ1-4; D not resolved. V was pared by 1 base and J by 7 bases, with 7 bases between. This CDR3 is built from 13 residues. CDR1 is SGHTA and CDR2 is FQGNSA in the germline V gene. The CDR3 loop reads CASSLVSFEKLFF. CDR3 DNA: TGTGCCAGCAGCTTAGTTTCGTTTGAAAAACTGTTTTTT. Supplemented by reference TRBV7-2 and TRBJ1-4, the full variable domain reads GAGVSQSPSNKVTEKGKDVELRCDPISGHTALYWYRQSLGQGLEFLIYFQGNSAPDKSGLPSDRFSAERTGGSVSTLTIQRTQQEDSAVYLCASSLVSFEKLFFGSGTQLSVL.

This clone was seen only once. The CDR3 sequence is CASISGGPATYEQYF. Written as DNA, the CDR3 is TGTGCCAGTATCTCGGGGGGACCGGCGACCTACGAGCAGTACTTC. V and J are TRBV19 and TRBJ2-7; the match to TRBD2 covers 7 bases. CDR3 length: 15 amino acids. V shed 7 bases and J 2 bases; nucleotides not matched to a gene: 11. Germline lookup yields CDR1 LNHDA and CDR2 SQIVND (reference sequence).

The CDR3 nucleotides are TGCGCCAGCAGCCGTTCAGGGGCGGGCAATTCACCCCTCCACTTT. Translated, it gives CASSRSGAGNSPLHF. The chain combines TRBV5-1 with TRBJ1-6; tentatively, D is TRBD1 (6 bases). CDR3 size: 15 residues. Germline V CDR1 and CDR2: SGHRS, YFSETQ. The ends were cut back, 4 bases at V and 7 bases at J, with 15 bases in the middle.

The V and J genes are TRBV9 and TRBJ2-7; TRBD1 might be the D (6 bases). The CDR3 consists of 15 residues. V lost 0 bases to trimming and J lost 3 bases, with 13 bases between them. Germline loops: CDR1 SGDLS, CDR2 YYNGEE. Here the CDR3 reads CASSVAGGSHYEQYF. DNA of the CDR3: TGTGCCAGCAGCGTAGCTGGGGGCTCCCACTACGAGCAGTACTTC.

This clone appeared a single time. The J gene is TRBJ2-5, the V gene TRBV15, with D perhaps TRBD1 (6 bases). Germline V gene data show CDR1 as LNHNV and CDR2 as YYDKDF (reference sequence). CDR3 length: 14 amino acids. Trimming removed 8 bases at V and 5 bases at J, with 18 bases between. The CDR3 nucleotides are TGTGCCACCGGGATTTTCACAGGGACCGAGACCCAGTACTTC. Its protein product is CATGIFTGTETQYF.

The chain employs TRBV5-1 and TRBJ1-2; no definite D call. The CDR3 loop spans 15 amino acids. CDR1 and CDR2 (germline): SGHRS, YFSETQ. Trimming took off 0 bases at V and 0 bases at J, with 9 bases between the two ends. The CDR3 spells CASSLDRFTNYGYTF. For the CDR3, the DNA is TGCGCCAGCAGCTTGGACCGGTTTACTAACTATGGCTACACCTTC.

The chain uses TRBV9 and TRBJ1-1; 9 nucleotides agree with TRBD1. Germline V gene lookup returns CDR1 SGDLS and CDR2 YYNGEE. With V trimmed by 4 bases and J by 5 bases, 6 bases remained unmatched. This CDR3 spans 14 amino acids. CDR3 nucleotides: TGTGCCAGCAGCTTCGGGACAGGGAGGACTGAAGCTTTCTTT. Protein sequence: CASSFGTGRTEAFF.

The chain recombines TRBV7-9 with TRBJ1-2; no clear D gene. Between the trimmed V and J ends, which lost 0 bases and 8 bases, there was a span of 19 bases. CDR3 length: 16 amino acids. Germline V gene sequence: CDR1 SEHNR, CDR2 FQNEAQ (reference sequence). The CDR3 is CASSLALPSLVGGYTF. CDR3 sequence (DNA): TGTGCCAGCAGCTTAGCGCTCCCCAGCCTCGTGGGCGGCTACACCTTC.

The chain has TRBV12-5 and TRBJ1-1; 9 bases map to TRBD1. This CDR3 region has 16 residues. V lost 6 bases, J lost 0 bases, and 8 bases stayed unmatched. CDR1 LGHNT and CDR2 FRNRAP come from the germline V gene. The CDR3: CASGKDRGNVNTEAFF. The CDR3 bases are TGTGCTAGTGGGAAGGACAGGGGAAATGTGAACACTGAAGCTTTCTTT.

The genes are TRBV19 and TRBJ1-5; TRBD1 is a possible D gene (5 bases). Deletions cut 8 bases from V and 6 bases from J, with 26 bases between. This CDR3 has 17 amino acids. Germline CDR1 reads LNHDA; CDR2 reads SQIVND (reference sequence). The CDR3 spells CASLEGRARELGQPQHF. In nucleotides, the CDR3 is TGTGCCAGTTTGGAGGGCAGGGCGAGGGAGCTTGGTCAGCCCCAGCATTTT.

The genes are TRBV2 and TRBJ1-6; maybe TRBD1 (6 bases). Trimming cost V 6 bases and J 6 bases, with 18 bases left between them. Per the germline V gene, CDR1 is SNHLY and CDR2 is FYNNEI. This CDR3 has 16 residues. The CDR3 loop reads CASSAWEGEVNSPLHF. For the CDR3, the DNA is TGTGCCAGCAGCGCCTGGGAGGGGGAGGTTAATTCACCCCTCCACTTT. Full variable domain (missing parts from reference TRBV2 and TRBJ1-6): EPEVTQTPSHQVTQMGQEVILRCVPISNHLYFYWYRQILGQKVEFLVSFYNNEISEKSEIFDDQFSVERPDGSNFTLKIRSTKLEDSAMYFCASSAWEGEVNSPLHFGNGTRLTVT.

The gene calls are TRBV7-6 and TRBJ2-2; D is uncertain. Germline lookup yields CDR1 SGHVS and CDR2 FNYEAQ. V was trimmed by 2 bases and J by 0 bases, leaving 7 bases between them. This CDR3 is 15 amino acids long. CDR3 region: CASSLTSANTGELFF. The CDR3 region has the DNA TGTGCCAGCAGCTTAACCTCGGCGAACACCGGGGAGCTGTTTTTT.

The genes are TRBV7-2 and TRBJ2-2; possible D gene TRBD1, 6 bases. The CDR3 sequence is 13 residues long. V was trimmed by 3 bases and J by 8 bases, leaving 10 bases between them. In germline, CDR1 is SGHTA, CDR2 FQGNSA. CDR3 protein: CASSFGGRGELFF. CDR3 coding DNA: TGTGCCAGCAGCTTTGGGGGCAGGGGGGAGCTGTTTTTT.

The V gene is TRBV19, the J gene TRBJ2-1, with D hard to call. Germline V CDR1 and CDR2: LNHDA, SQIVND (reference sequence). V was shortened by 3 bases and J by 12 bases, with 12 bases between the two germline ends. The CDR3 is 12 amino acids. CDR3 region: CASSMVARSQFF. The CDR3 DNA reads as TGTGCCAGTAGTATGGTTGCCAGGTCGCAGTTCTTC.

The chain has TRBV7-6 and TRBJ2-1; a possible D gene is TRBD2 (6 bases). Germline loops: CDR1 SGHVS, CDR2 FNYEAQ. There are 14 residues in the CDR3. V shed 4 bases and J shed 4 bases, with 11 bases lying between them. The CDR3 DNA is TGTGCCAGCAGCTCGGACGGGAGATACAATGAGCAGTTCTTC. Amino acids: CASSSDGRYNEQFF. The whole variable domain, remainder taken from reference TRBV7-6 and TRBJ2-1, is GAGVSQSPRYKVTKRGQDVALRCDPISGHVSLYWYRQALGQGPEFLTYFNYEAQQDKSGLPNDRFSAERPEGSISTLTIQRTEQRDSAMYRCASSSDGRYNEQFFGPGTRLTVL.

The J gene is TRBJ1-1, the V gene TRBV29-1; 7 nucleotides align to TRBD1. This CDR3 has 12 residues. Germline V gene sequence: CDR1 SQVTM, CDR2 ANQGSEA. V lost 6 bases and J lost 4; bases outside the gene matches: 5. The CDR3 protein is CSVSDRATEAFF. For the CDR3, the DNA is TGCAGCGTCTCCGACAGGGCCACTGAAGCTTTCTTT.

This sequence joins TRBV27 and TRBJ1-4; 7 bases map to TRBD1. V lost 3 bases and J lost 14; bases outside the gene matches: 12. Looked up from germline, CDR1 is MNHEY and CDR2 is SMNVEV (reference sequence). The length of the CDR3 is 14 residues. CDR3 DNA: TGTGCCAGCAGTTTCGACAGGAGAACAGGGGCGCTGTTTTTT. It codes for CASSFDRRTGALFF.